A single sample is the source of the 7 T cell receptor beta chains below, sequenced in a study of T cell responses to AZD1222 COVID-19 vaccine. Sequenced by immunoSEQ multiplex PCR; TCRdb stores in-frame clones only, minus some. The table has 65,000 to 85,000 clones, roughly 88% seen once. The starting material was peripheral blood, obtained 28 days after the second dose of the MenACWY control vaccine. The source of these receptors is an adult who received the MenACWY meningococcal vaccine as a control.

The chain recombines TRBV14 with TRBJ1-1, with D tentatively TRBD1 (5 bases). V shed 1 base and J shed 10 bases, with 7 bases lying between them. The germline V gene encodes CDR1 SGHDN and CDR2 FVKESK. The CDR3 consists of 11 residues. The chain's CDR3 is CASSQGGPAFF. CDR3 nucleotide sequence: TGTGCCAGCAGCCAAGGGGGCCCAGCTTTCTTT.

This rearrangement joins TRBV27 to TRBJ1-6, with a tentative D call TRBD1 (5 bases). V dropped 8 bases and J dropped 8 bases, with 25 bases sitting between them. The CDR3 extends over 17 amino acids. CDR1 and CDR2 (germline): MNHEY, SMNVEV (reference sequence). This CDR3 reads CASAVLPPGGSDSPLHF. The CDR3 region has the DNA TGTGCCAGCGCAGTTCTCCCGCCGGGGGGGAGTGATTCACCCCTCCACTTT.

The chain combines TRBV6-6 with TRBJ1-1; D might be TRBD1 (5 bases). The germline V and J ends were trimmed by 8 bases and 1 base, with 14 bases remaining between them. Germline assignment: CDR1 MNHNY and CDR2 SVGAGI (reference sequence). This CDR3 is built from 14 residues. DNA for the CDR3: TGTGCCAGCCTGAGCCCGGGGGGGAACACTGAAGCTTTCTTT. Its translation: CASLSPGGNTEAFF.

This clone occurred once. The genes are TRBV7-3 and TRBJ1-5; a weak D match, TRBD1 (6 bases). Germline V gives CDR1 SGHTA, CDR2 FQGTGA. The CDR3 length is 15 residues. Deletions cut 0 bases from V and 11 bases from J, with 17 bases between. The CDR3 reads CASSLTGSTGETQHF. For the CDR3, the DNA is TGTGCCAGCAGCTTAACTGGTTCGACAGGAGAGACCCAGCATTTT.

V is TRBV7-2 and J is TRBJ1-6, with D hard to call. V lost 3 bases, J lost 10 bases, and 13 bases lay in between. The CDR3 is 14 amino acids. Germline CDR1 reads SGHTA; CDR2 reads FQGNSA. The CDR3 DNA follows: TGTGCCAGCAGCTTGGCAGGTGGAAACTCACCCCTCCACTTT. Encoded protein: CASSLAGGNSPLHF.

At least ten counts were recorded for this clone. The rearrangement uses TRBV2 and TRBJ1-4, with a weak D call TRBD1 (5 bases). The germline V and J ends were trimmed by 6 bases and 3 bases, with 17 bases remaining between them. This CDR3 has 16 amino acids. Germline-derived CDR1 and CDR2 are SNHLY and FYNNEI. CDR3 residues: CASRRTVGVANEKLFF. The CDR3 bases are TGTGCCAGCAGGCGGACTGTGGGGGTGGCTAATGAAAAACTGTTTTTT.

The chain couples TRBV5-5 to TRBJ1-3, with TRBD1 identical over 8 bases. The germline V gene has CDR1 SGHKS and CDR2 YYEKEE (reference sequence). The CDR3 sequence is 16 residues long. After removal of 4 bases from V and 1 base from J, the junction contained 7 bases not matched to a gene. CDR3 loop: CASSIVTGESGNTIYF. In nucleotides, the CDR3 is TGTGCCAGCAGCATAGTGACAGGGGAATCTGGAAACACCATATATTTT.